The TCR beta chain under discussion was sequenced for a study of cytomegalovirus exposure and HLA in healthy donors. Study conclusions and caveats: It was likely that a cluster of highly shared sequence variants was a sequencing artifact. The authors later linked a missense DCLRE1C variant to TCR beta V- and J-gene trimming.

This CDR3 is 16 amino acids long. Trimming left V 1 base short and J 3 bases short, with 13 bases between. The V gene's germline CDR1 is SGHTA and CDR2 FQGNSA. The primer mix had 60 Vbeta and 13 Jbeta primers. Profiled with immunoSEQ multiplex PCR; TCRdb holds only in-frame clones, not every one. This table has about 76,000 clones, 65% to 75% appearing once. To note about this clone: Its antigen is still unknown.

The chain uses TRBV7-2 and TRBJ1-5; perhaps TRBD1 as D (6 bases). The sequence came from a woman aged 35 to 49 in good health and CMV-seropositive. Sequencing was done on a sample of PBMCs. The chain's CDR3 is CASSLGAGDLNQPQHF. Written as DNA, the CDR3 is TGTGCCAGCAGCTTAGGTGCAGGGGACCTCAATCAGCCCCAGCATTTT.